This T cell receptor (beta chain) was retrieved from a study of T cells in women clearing cervical HPV infection. About the study: Only a few women had HLA typing results available.

Findings of the study overall: Cases carried less TRBV6-7 than controls: 0.11% versus 0.16%.

The germline V and J ends were trimmed by 1 base and 1 base, with 7 bases remaining between them. Germline CDR1 reads SGHTA; CDR2 reads FQGTGA. CDR3 length: 14 amino acids. This table comes from immunoSEQ multiplex PCR, and its TCRdb copy is limited to in-frame clones, with some not included. Its table lists roughly 30,000 clones. Concerning this clone: Its specificity is not known. The missing CDR3 end, 3 residues past where the read stops, is filled in from the germline J gene.

The material sequenced was blood buffy coat. V and J are TRBV7-3 and TRBJ2-5; D possibly corresponds to TRBD2 (5 bases). The origin of this receptor is a woman aged 18 to 75 with a cervical HPV16 infection that either progressed to CIN3+ or cleared (not recorded which). CDR3 DNA, as far as it was read: TGTGCCAGCAGCTTAAACGGGGTCCAAGAGACC. Its protein is CASSLNGVQET. From start to end, the CDR3 is CASSLNGVQETQYF. Drawing the rest from reference TRBV7-3 and TRBJ2-5, the complete variable domain is GAGVSQTPSNKVTEKGKYVELRCDPISGHTALYWYRQSLGQGPEFLIYFQGTGAADDSGLPNDRFFAVRPEGSVSTLKIQRTERGDSAVYLCASSLNGVQETQYFGPGTRLLVL.